Listed below are T cell receptor beta chains from one sample, sequenced in a study of T cell repertoires in cytomegalovirus infection. One entry per CDR3 protein results from TCRdb running MiXCR on the reads. This sample has over 150,000 distinct CDR3 sequences; about 17% occur once, and the top ten carry approximately 25%. The specimen sequenced was CD8+ T cells from PBMCs. The receptor source for this set is a human donor in good health (CMV status not recorded). Some clones in this sample may be carry-over from other donors' samples. Each CDR3 is given with its conserved first and last residue. A D gene is named only where the DNA matches it firmly. Not all rows give a size; the values are once, few, many and, for expanded clones, a class.

CDR3 length	clone size	V gene	D gene	J gene	CDR3 protein	CDR3 DNA
15	few	TRBV12-3/TRBV12-4	-	TRBJ1-3	CASSLIGDSGNTIYF	TGTGCCAGCAGTTTGATCGGCGACTCTGGAAACACCATATATTTT
13	-	TRBV7-3	-	TRBJ1-1	CASSLKVNTEAFF	TGTGCCAGCAGCTTAAAAGTAAACACTGAAGCTTTCTTT
13	-	TRBV9	-	TRBJ2-1	CASSEQGYNEQFF	TGTGCCAGCAGCGAACAGGGCTACAATGAGCAGTTCTTC
15	-	TRBV5-5	-	TRBJ1-3	CASSQAGYSGNTIYF	TGTGCCAGCAGCCAGGCAGGTTACTCTGGAAACACCATATATTTT
16	-	TRBV7-9	-	TRBJ1-1	CASSSIRDVGDTEAFF	TGTGCCAGCAGCTCGATACGGGACGTGGGGGACACTGAAGCTTTCTTT
18	-	TRBV4-1	TRBD1	TRBJ1-4	CASSRGTVALATNEKLFF	TGCGCCAGCAGCCGCGGGACAGTCGCTTTGGCAACTAATGAAAAACTGTTTTTT
17	-	TRBV20-1	-	TRBJ2-1	CSARVRDLYSSYNEQFF	TGCAGTGCTAGAGTCCGTGACCTTTATAGCTCCTACAATGAGCAGTTCTTC
17	-	TRBV11-1	-	TRBJ1-2	CASSPLQTEAPLYGYTF	TGTGCCAGCAGCCCTCTACAGACGGAAGCGCCTCTCTATGGCTACACCTTC
16	-	TRBV7-9	TRBD1	TRBJ1-4	CASSFLPGQPNEKLFF	TGTGCCAGCAGCTTCCTTCCGGGACAGCCTAATGAAAAACTGTTTTTT
14	few	TRBV20-1	TRBD1	TRBJ2-7	CSARRRGLTYEQYF	TGCAGTGCTAGACGTAGGGGGCTAACCTACGAGCAGTACTTC
14	-	TRBV6-2/TRBV6-3	-	TRBJ1-2	CASSYSADPYGYTF	TGTGCCAGCAGTTACTCCGCAGATCCCTATGGCTACACCTTC
14	few	TRBV7-3	-	TRBJ2-5	CASSLTGGEETQYF	TGTGCCAGCAGCTTAACAGGGGGGGAAGAGACCCAGTACTTC
16	few	TRBV24-1	-	TRBJ2-1	CATSAPRDTAYNEQFF	TGTGCCACCAGTGCCCCACGGGACACGGCGTACAATGAGCAGTTCTTC
15	-	TRBV14	-	TRBJ2-7	CASSAGATSWDEQYF	TGTGCCAGCAGTGCTGGTGCGACAAGCTGGGACGAGCAGTACTTC
16	-	TRBV5-5	TRBD2	TRBJ2-3	CASRDQGGTSWATQYF	TGTGCCAGCAGAGATCAGGGGGGGACTAGCTGGGCTACGCAGTATTTT
16	few	TRBV5-6	-	TRBJ2-2	CASSSAELADTGELFF	TGTGCCAGCAGCTCGGCGGAGCTCGCGGACACCGGGGAGCTGTTTTTT
16	few	TRBV10-3	TRBD1	TRBJ1-2	CAISAFGQDANYGYTF	TGTGCCATCAGTGCCTTCGGACAGGACGCTAACTATGGCTACACCTTC
17	few	TRBV27	TRBD1	TRBJ2-2	CASSLRYWDRNTGELFF	TGTGCCAGCAGTTTACGTTATTGGGACAGGAACACCGGGGAGCTGTTTTTT